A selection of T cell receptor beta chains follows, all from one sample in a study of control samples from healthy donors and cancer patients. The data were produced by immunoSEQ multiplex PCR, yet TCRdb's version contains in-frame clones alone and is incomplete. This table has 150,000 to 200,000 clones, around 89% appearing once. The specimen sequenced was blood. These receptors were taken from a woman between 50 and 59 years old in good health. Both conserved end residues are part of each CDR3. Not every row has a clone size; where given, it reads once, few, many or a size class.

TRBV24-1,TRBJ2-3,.,CATKGAPGTSTDTQYF
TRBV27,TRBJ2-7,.,CASSTRDTVYEQYF
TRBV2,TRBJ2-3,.,CASTRDIVANTQYF
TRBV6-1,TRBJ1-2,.,CASSENGYYGYTF
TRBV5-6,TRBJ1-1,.,CASSSPGTALNTEAFF
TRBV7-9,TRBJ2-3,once,CASSSQNSGQGGDTQYF
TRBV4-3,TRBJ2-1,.,CASSQSRSSYNEQFF
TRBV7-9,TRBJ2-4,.,CASSLVSGLAKNIQYF
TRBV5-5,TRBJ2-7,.,CASSLPPDEQYF
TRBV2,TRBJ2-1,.,CASGGEGDGNEQFF
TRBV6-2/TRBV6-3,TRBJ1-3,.,CASSRTGMYSGNTIYF
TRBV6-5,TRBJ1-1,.,CASRRYTEAFF
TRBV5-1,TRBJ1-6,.,CASGDRDNDFNSPLHF
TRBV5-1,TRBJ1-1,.,CASSLEALREAFF
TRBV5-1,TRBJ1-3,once,CASSLAGPGYGNTIYF
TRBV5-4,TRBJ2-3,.,CASSTLAGGVTDTQYF
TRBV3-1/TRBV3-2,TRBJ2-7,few,CASSYSGTSSYEQYF
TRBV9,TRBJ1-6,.,CASSEEPGQRGRALHF
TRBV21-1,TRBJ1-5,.,CASTETRDRRIQPQHF
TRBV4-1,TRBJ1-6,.,CASSQVPEGAGSYNSPLHF
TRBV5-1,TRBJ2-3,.,CASSLMSARDTQYF
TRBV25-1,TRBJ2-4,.,CASSDGRLAKNIQYF
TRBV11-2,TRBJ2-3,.,CASSSPDREGDTQYF
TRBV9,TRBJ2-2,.,CASSPRRTVASWGGELFF
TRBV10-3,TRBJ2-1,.,CAISESETLQFF
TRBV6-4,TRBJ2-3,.,CASSPSGGRRDTQYF
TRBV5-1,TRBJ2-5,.,CASSPGGGGETQYF
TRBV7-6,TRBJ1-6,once,CASSLRLSNSPLHF
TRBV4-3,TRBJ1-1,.,CASSSKGQSNTEAFF
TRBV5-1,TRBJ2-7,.,CASSGTGPDYEQYF
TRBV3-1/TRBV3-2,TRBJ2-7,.,CASSQSGGNYEQYF
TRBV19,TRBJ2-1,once,CASSRDRGPYNEQFF
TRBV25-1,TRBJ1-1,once,CASSDQPGSYTEAFF
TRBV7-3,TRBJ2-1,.,CASSYLGRHDEQFF
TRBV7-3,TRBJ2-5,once,CASSAGTQETQYF
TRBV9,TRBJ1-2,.,CASSKGGPEYGYTF
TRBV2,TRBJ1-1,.,CASNRETEAFF
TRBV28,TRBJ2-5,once,CAGQGGGETQYF
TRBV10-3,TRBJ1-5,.,CAIRQGPSNQPQHF
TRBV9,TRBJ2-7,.,CASSPGTGVSYEQYF
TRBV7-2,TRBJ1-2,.,CASSRTAPYGYTF
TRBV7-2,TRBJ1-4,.,CASSFYNEKLFF
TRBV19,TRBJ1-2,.,CASNGFLEIGYGYTF
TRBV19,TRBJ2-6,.,CASSRQGAGGANVLTF
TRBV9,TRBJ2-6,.,CASSVTASGANVLTF
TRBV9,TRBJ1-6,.,CASSVGSPGPPLHF
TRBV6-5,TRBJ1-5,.,CASSYGEGNQPQHF
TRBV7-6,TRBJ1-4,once,CASSPGQREKLFF
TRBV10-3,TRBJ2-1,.,CATQAEGEPYNEQFF